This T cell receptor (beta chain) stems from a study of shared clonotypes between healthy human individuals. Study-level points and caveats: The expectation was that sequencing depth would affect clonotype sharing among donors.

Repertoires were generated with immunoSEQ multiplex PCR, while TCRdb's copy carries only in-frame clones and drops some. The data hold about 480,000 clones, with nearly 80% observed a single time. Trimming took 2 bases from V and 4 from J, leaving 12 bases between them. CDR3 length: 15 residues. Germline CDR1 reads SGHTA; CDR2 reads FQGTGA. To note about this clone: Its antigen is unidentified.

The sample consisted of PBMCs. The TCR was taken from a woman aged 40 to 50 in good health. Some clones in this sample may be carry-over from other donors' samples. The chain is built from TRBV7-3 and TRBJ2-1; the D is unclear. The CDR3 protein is CASSLEVTRYNEQFF. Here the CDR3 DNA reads TGTGCCAGCAGCTTAGAGGTGACCCGATACAATGAGCAGTTCTTC.